The rows below give T cell receptor beta chains drawn from one sample of a study of cytomegalovirus exposure and HLA in healthy donors. Assay used: immunoSEQ multiplex PCR; TCRdb lists only in-frame clones, some missing. The sample contains approximately 76,000 clones, 70% to 80% of which appear only once. Sequenced material: PBMCs. These receptors came from a man aged 30-40 years in good health and CMV-seronegative. CDR3s include the opening cysteine and the closing phenylalanine or tryptophan. A D gene is named only where the DNA matches it firmly. Only part of the rows carry a size: once, few, many, or a class if the clone is expanded.

- TRBJ1-5 - TRBV27 TGTGCCAGCAGCCCTGAATATGCGTTGGATCAGCCCCAGCATTTT CASSPEYALDQPQHF
- TRBJ1-5 TRBD1 TRBV18 TGTGCCAGCTCAGGGACAGGGGGCGGTCAGCCCCAGCATTTT CASSGTGGGQPQHF
- TRBJ1-5 - TRBV7-2 TGTGCCAGCAGCTTAGATCCGGGGGATCAGCCCCAGCATTTT CASSLDPGDQPQHF
- TRBJ2-3 - TRBV5-1 TGCGCCAGCAGTCTAGACCCCCGAAGCACAGATACGCAGTATTTT CASSLDPRSTDTQYF
- TRBJ1-2 TRBD1 TRBV6-6 TGTGCCACCCGACAGGGACCCCCCAACTATGGCTACACCTTC CATRQGPPNYGYTF
- TRBJ1-1 - TRBV5-1 TGCGCCAGCAGCTTGGGACAACAGTCTGAAGCTTTCTTT CASSLGQQSEAFF
- TRBJ2-3 - TRBV7-2 TGTGCCAGCAGCTCCTCTAGCGCACGAGGGGCAGATACGCAGTATTTT CASSSSSARGADTQYF
few TRBJ2-2 - TRBV6-1 TGTGCCAGCAGTGCGAACAGGTTCGCGAACACCGGGGAGCTGTTTTTT CASSANRFANTGELFF
- TRBJ2-1 TRBD1 TRBV7-9 TGTGCCAGCAGCTTGGGGACAGGGAGAGGCGAGCAGTTCTTC CASSLGTGRGEQFF
- TRBJ2-7 - TRBV6-5 TGTGCCAGCAGTCCCTCGACAGGACGGTACTACGAGCAGTACTTC CASSPSTGRYYEQYF
- TRBJ1-2 - TRBV6-6 TGTGCCAGCAGTTACTCGAGGCAGAATGGCTACACCTTC CASSYSRQNGYTF
- TRBJ2-5 - TRBV5-1 TGCGCCAGCAGCTTGAACCCGGTTCCACGGGAGCAGTACTTC CASSLNPVPREQYF
- TRBJ2-7 TRBD1 TRBV7-6 TGTGCCAGCAGCCCGGGACAGGGGGGGACGTACGAGCAGTACTTC CASSPGQGGTYEQYF
- TRBJ2-3 - TRBV6-1 TGTGCCAGCGGACTATACGACAGCGGCACAGATACGCAGTATTTT CASGLYDSGTDTQYF
- TRBJ2-1 TRBD2 TRBV6-4 TGTGCCAGCAGTGCCCGGCTAGCGGGGGGGGATGAGCAGTTCTTC CASSARLAGGDEQFF
- TRBJ2-1 - TRBV7-6 TGTGCCAGCAGCTTAGCCGCGGGGACGTACAATGAGCAGTTCTTC CASSLAAGTYNEQFF
few TRBJ2-1 - TRBV7-9 TGTGCCAGCAGCTTAGATCGGGGATCCTACAATGAGCAGTTCTTC CASSLDRGSYNEQFF
- TRBJ2-7 - TRBV6-6 TGTGCCAGCACCCCTCGCAGCGGCCTCTCCTACGAGCAGTACTTC CASTPRSGLSYEQYF
- TRBJ1-2 - TRBV7-3 TGTGCCAGCAGCTTAACGGGCAGGGATGGCTACACCTTC CASSLTGRDGYTF
- TRBJ1-1 - TRBV19 TGTGCCAGTAGGGAGGACAGCCTGAACACTGAAGCTTTCTTT CASREDSLNTEAFF
- TRBJ1-3 TRBD1 TRBV18 TGTGCCAGCTCGGGTCGAACCGGGACAGGGAGCACCTTT CASSGRTGTGSTF
- TRBJ1-2 - TRBV7-8 TGTGCCAGCAGCTTAGTGGGCAGGGGATATGGCTACACCTTC CASSLVGRGYGYTF
- TRBJ2-3 TRBD1 TRBV6-5 TGTGCCAGCAGTTACGAGGGGGCTAGCACAGATACGCAGTATTTT CASSYEGASTDTQYF
- TRBJ2-1 TRBD1 TRBV6-5 TGTGCCAGCAGTTACACAGGGGTCAATGAGCAGTTCTTC CASSYTGVNEQFF
- TRBJ2-7 - TRBV4-3 TGCGCCAGCAGCCAAGACCGGGGGAGGTGGTACGAGCAGTACTTC CASSQDRGRWYEQYF
once TRBJ2-2 - TRBV7-3 TGTGCCAGCAGCCTTACGGGAGTCAACACCGGGGAGCTGTTTTTT CASSLTGVNTGELFF
- TRBJ2-5 TRBD2 TRBV7-2 TGTGCCAGCAGCGTGGCGGGAGTCCGCCAGACCCAGTACTTC CASSVAGVRQTQYF
- TRBJ2-3 - TRBV27 TGTGCCAGCAGTTTGGGGCGACTTAGCACAGATACGCAGTATTTT CASSLGRLSTDTQYF
- TRBJ2-7 TRBD1 TRBV5-1 TGCGCCAGCAGCCTGGACACAGGGGGTCCCTACGAGCAGTACTTC CASSLDTGGPYEQYF
- TRBJ1-5 TRBD1 TRBV7-2 TGTGCCAGCAGCCCCGACAGGGAGGTCGGGCCCCAGCATTTT CASSPDREVGPQHF
- TRBJ2-1 - TRBV14 TGTGCCAGCAGCCAAACCATAGGGGGTTCCTACAATGAGCAGTTCTTC CASSQTIGGSYNEQFF
- TRBJ2-1 TRBD2 TRBV6-1 TGTGCCAGCAGTGAAACGACTAGCGGGAGCTACAATGAGCAGTTCTTC CASSETTSGSYNEQFF
once TRBJ2-3 TRBD1 TRBV27 TGTGCCAGCAGTGTATCGGACAGGGTCGCCACAGATACGCAGTATTTT CASSVSDRVATDTQYF
- TRBJ1-2 TRBD1 TRBV7-9 TGTGCCAGCAGCCCCGATGGACAGGGATTCTATGGCTACACCTTC CASSPDGQGFYGYTF
- TRBJ1-4 TRBD1 TRBV7-8 TGTGCCAGCAGCTTACGACAGGGTGGGGAAAAACTGTTTTTT CASSLRQGGEKLFF
- TRBJ1-2 TRBD1 TRBV15 TGTGCCACCAGCAGAGAAAGGACCCTGGCGGGACAGCCTAACTATGGCTACACCTTC CATSRERTLAGQPNYGYTF
- TRBJ2-5 - TRBV7-8 TGTGCCAGCAGCCCGGGACTTCTAGAGACCCAGTACTTC CASSPGLLETQYF
- TRBJ2-1 TRBD2 TRBV7-2 TGTGCCAGCAGCCCCTGGACTAGCGGGGCCAATGAGCAGTTCTTC CASSPWTSGANEQFF
- TRBJ1-2 TRBD1 TRBV2 TGTGCCAGCACAGGGGGCTCTCATGGCTACCCCTTC CASTGGSHGYPF
- TRBJ2-1 TRBD2 TRBV28 TGTGCCAGCAGTTTGGGGGGAGGGGTACGCGAGCAGTTCTTC CASSLGGGVREQFF
once TRBJ1-1 - TRBV30 TGTGCCTGGACCCCGGGGAAATTGAATGAAGCTTTCTTT CAWTPGKLNEAFF
- TRBJ1-2 TRBD1 TRBV5-1 TGCGCCAGCAGCTTGGGGGACAGGGGTATGACCTTC CASSLGDRGMTF
- TRBJ1-2 TRBD1 TRBV7-6 TGTGCCAGCAGCCCGGACAGGCGGGGCTACCCCTTC CASSPDRRGYPF
- TRBJ2-3 - TRBV5-4 TGTGCCAGCAGCTTACAGGCCTGGTACACAGATACGCAGTATTTT CASSLQAWYTDTQYF
- TRBJ2-1 TRBD2 TRBV19 TGTGCCAGTGGTAGCGGGGGGTCGTACAATGAGCAGTTCTTC CASGSGGSYNEQFF
- TRBJ2-6 - TRBV7-2 TGTGCCAGCAGCTTCGTCCCAGGGTCTGGGGCCAACGTCCTGACTTTC CASSFVPGSGANVLTF
- TRBJ1-1 TRBD1 TRBV5-1 TGCGCCAGCAGCCTCACAGGGGGCACGAACACTGAAGCTTTCTTT CASSLTGGTNTEAFF
- TRBJ2-7 TRBD2 TRBV27 TGTGCCAGCAGTGGTGGACTAGCTACCCCCTACGAGCAGTACTTC CASSGGLATPYEQYF
- TRBJ1-1 - TRBV29-1 TGCACCGGGACACTGAACACTGAAGCTTTCTTT CTGTLNTEAFF
- TRBJ2-2 TRBD2 TRBV28 TGTGCCAGCAGTTTTCCTCTGATAGCGGGAGATACCGGGGAGCTGTTTTTT CASSFPLIAGDTGELFF
- TRBJ1-2 - TRBV28 TGTGCCAGCAGGATAATGGGACAAACTAACTATGGCTACACCTTC CASRIMGQTNYGYTF
- TRBJ2-7 TRBD1 TRBV4-2 TGTGCCAGCAGCCAAGGGGCTCCGGGACAGGGATACGAGCAGTACTTC CASSQGAPGQGYEQYF